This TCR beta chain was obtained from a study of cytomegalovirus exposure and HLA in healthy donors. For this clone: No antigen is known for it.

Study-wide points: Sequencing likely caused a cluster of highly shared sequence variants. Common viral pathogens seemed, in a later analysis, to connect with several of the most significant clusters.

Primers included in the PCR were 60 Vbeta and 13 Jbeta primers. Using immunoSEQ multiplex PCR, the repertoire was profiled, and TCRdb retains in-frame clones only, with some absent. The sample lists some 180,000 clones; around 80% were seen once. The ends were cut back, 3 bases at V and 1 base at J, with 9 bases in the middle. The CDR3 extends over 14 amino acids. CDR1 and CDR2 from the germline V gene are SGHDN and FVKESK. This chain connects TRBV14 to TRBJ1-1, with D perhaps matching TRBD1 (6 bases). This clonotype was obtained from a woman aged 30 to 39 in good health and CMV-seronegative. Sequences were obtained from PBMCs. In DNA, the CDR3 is TGTGCCAGCAGCCAGAGGACAGCGAACACTGAAGCTTTCTTT. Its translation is CASSQRTANTEAFF.